Following are 25 T cell receptor beta chains from one sample sequenced in a study of type 1 regulatory T cells. Each CDR3 protein gets one entry after TCRdb re-called the reads with MiXCR. The table records approximately 42,000 distinct CDR3 sequences, 10% to 15% of them present only once. Which antigens these TCRs recognize remains unknown. Input material: cultured non-Tr1 T cells, either the whole culture or a sorted T cell fraction (not recorded which). The receptors derive from a human donor in good health.

This clonotype was observed once. A much more abundant neighbour one base away suggests this may be a read error. The chain recombines TRBV5-1 with TRBJ2-7, with D maybe TRBD1 (5 bases). The CDR3 has 14 amino acids. CDR1 is SGHRS and CDR2 is YFSETQ in the germline V gene. The V and J ends lost 7 bases and 3 bases respectively, with 17 bases between them. CDR3 protein: CASGPTGLNYEQYF. CDR3 coding DNA: TGCGCCAGCGGCCCCACAGGATTAAACTACGAGCAGTACTTC.

There are many counts of this clonotype. This chain connects TRBV5-1 to TRBJ1-2, with TRBD1 matching 8 bases. The V gene end was trimmed by 5 bases and the J gene end by 4 bases; junction bases not matched to a gene: 7. This CDR3 is built from 14 residues. Germline CDR1 is SGHRS and CDR2 is YFSETQ. The CDR3 loop reads CASRTGQGIYGYTF. In nucleotides, the CDR3 is TGCGCCAGCAGAACCGGACAGGGAATCTATGGCTACACCTTC.

The CDR3 region has the DNA TGTGCCAGCAGTTGGGGGGGGGAAAACATTCAGTACTTC. This codes for CASSWGGENIQYF. The chain employs TRBV28 and TRBJ2-4, with 7 bases matching TRBD2. Germline V gives CDR1 MDHEN, CDR2 SYDVKM. The J segment lost 5 bases and the V segment lost 4 bases, leaving 2 bases of the junction unmatched. The CDR3 covers 13 residues.

V gene TRBV20-1 combines with J gene TRBJ2-5; TRBD2 agrees at 8 bases. V gave up 0 bases and J gave up 4 bases; unmatched junction bases: 10. Germline CDR1 DFQATT, CDR2 SNEGSKA (reference sequence). The CDR3 runs to 16 residues. The CDR3 DNA follows: TGCAGTGCTAGAGATCACTGGGCGGGGGGAGGAGAGACCCAGTACTTC. This encodes CSARDHWAGGGETQYF.

This clonotype was detected ten times or more. The chain recombines TRBV12-3 or TRBV12-4 with TRBJ2-1; 7 nucleotides agree with TRBD2. V trimming: 6 bases; J trimming: 7 bases; junction bases outside the gene matches: 9. The CDR3 contains 14 residues. The CDR3: CASSPSGLVNEQFF. Written as DNA, the CDR3 is TGTGCCAGCAGCCCCTCTGGACTAGTTAATGAGCAGTTCTTC.

The CDR3: CASSLTSLGNEQFF. The CDR3 nucleotides are TGTGCCAGCAGCCTCACCTCGTTAGGGAATGAGCAGTTCTTC. This chain connects TRBV11-3 to TRBJ2-1; no reliable D call. The CDR3 is made up of 14 amino acids. Trimming took 5 bases from V and 7 from J, leaving 15 bases between them. The germline V gene has CDR1 SGHNT and CDR2 YENEEA.

This sequence joins TRBV5-1 and TRBJ2-2; weak D call: TRBD1 (5 bases). V was shortened by 1 base and J by 7 bases, with 14 bases between the two germline ends. Germline loops: CDR1 SGHRS, CDR2 YFSETQ. The CDR3 spans 15 residues. The CDR3 loop reads CASSLRQGSGGELFF. CDR3 DNA sequence: TGCGCCAGCAGCTTGCGGCAGGGATCGGGCGGGGAGCTGTTTTTT. Full variable domain (missing parts from reference TRBV5-1 and TRBJ2-2): KAGVTQTPRYLIKTRGQQVTLSCSPISGHRSVSWYQQTPGQGLQFLFEYFSETQRNKGNFPGRFSGRQFSNSRSEMNVSTLELGDSALYLCASSLRQGSGGELFFGEGSRLTVL.

On this clonotype itself: A much larger clone lies a single base off, so this may be a read error. The rearrangement links TRBV12-3 or TRBV12-4 to TRBJ1-4, with TRBD1 as a possible D gene (5 bases). The CDR3 extends over 14 amino acids. CDR3 region: CAGSLGAGNEKLFF. The CDR3 DNA follows: TGTGCCGGCAGTTTAGGGGCGGGGAATGAAAAACTGTTTTTT.

This clonotype was recorded many times. This sequence joins TRBV6-6 and TRBJ1-2; a weak D match, TRBD1 (5 bases). Germline CDR1 reads MNHNY; CDR2 reads SVGAGI (reference sequence). V was shortened by 7 bases and J by 8 bases, with 23 bases between the two germline ends. The CDR3 is 15 amino acids. CDR3: CASTSGGGYNKGYTF. CDR3 nucleotide sequence: TGTGCCAGCACTTCTGGGGGGGGATACAATAAGGGCTACACCTTC.

In its sample, this clonotype was seen many times. The V call is TRBV20-1, the J call TRBJ2-1, with unresolved D. V dropped 0 bases and J dropped 13 bases, with 10 bases sitting between them. The CDR3 sequence is 11 residues long. CDR1 and CDR2 (germline): DFQATT, SNEGSKA (reference sequence). CDR3 protein: CSARDQPRQFF. CDR3 DNA sequence: TGCAGTGCTAGAGACCAACCGCGCCAGTTCTTC.

About this clonotype itself: This may be a read error, as it is one base from a much larger clone. The V and J genes are TRBV30 and TRBJ2-1; 10 nucleotides align to TRBD2. Germline lookup yields CDR1 GTSNPN and CDR2 SVGIG (reference sequence). CDR3 length: 14 residues. CDR3 in amino acids: CAATSGTSYNEQLF. The CDR3 DNA sequence: TGTGCCGCAACTAGCGGGACCTCCTACAATGAGCAGCTCTTC.

In its sample, this clonotype was seen a few times. V usage is TRBV7-9 and J usage is TRBJ2-5, with 8 bases matching TRBD2. With 5 bases clipped from V and 1 base from J, the junction kept 9 bases outside the gene matches. The CDR3 is 16 amino acids. The germline V gene has CDR1 SEHNR and CDR2 FQNEAQ (reference sequence). CDR3 coding DNA: TGTGCCAGCAGCCCCCGATTAGCGGGAAGCCAAGAGACCCAGTACTTC. Translation gives CASSPRLAGSQETQYF.

This clonotype showed up many times. The rearrangement uses TRBV9 and TRBJ2-7; 12 bases line up with TRBD2. Unmatched junction bases numbered 10, after V lost 4 bases and J lost 2 bases. Germline V gene sequence: CDR1 SGDLS, CDR2 YYNGEE. This CDR3 region has 17 residues. The CDR3 coding sequence is TGTGCCAGCAGCTTACGAGCGACTAGCGGGAGCACCTACGAGCAGTACTTC. Its translation is CASSLRATSGSTYEQYF. Drawing the rest from reference TRBV9 and TRBJ2-7, the complete variable domain is DSGVTQTPKHLITATGQRVTLRCSPRSGDLSVYWYQQSLDQGLQFLIQYYNGEERAKGNILERFSAQQFPDLHSELNLSSLELGDSALYFCASSLRATSGSTYEQYFGPGTRLTVT.

There are a few counts of this clonotype. This chain links TRBV7-6 with TRBJ2-2; D uncertain. CDR1 is SGHVS and CDR2 is FNYEAQ in the germline V gene. This CDR3 comprises 17 residues. Trimming left V 4 bases short and J 4 bases short, with 19 bases between. The DNA for the CDR3 is TGTGCCAGCAGCTCCCCGGATGGGCAGTCGGTCACCGGGGAGCTGTTTTTT. Translating gives CASSSPDGQSVTGELFF.

This clonotype was recorded at least ten times. The rearrangement links TRBV7-8 to TRBJ2-7, with D perhaps matching TRBD1 (6 bases). The germline gives CDR1 SGHVS, CDR2 FQNEAQ. Deletions cut 2 bases from V and 0 bases from J, with 8 bases between. There are 14 residues in the CDR3. CDR3 sequence reads: CASSLRDTSYEQYF. CDR3 nucleotides: TGTGCCAGCAGCTTACGGGACACCTCCTACGAGCAGTACTTC.

In its sample, this clonotype was seen a few times. The rearrangement links TRBV5-1 to TRBJ2-7; D gene ambiguous. Germline CDR1 and CDR2: SGHRS and YFSETQ. Trimming left V 0 bases short and J 3 bases short, with 7 bases between. There are 13 residues in the CDR3. Here the CDR3 reads CASSLELNYEQYF. CDR3 coding DNA: TGCGCCAGCAGCTTGGAACTGAACTACGAGCAGTACTTC. Together with reference TRBV5-1 and TRBJ2-7, the CDR3 gives the full variable domain: KAGVTQTPRYLIKTRGQQVTLSCSPISGHRSVSWYQQTPGQGLQFLFEYFSETQRNKGNFPGRFSGRQFSNSRSEMNVSTLELGDSALYLCASSLELNYEQYFGPGTRLTVT.

This clonotype was picked up many times. The chain uses TRBV6-5 and TRBJ2-7; TRBD2 aligns across 8 bases. The CDR3 has 14 amino acids. V lost 5 bases to trimming and J lost 5 bases; unmatched junction nucleotides: 8. CDR1 is MNHEY and CDR2 is SVGAGI in the germline V gene. The CDR3, as DNA: TGTGCCAGCAGTACGCCTAGCGGGTCTGACGAGCAGTACTTC. Translation: CASSTPSGSDEQYF.

The V gene is TRBV20-1, the J gene TRBJ2-6; TRBD1 aligns across 8 bases. The germline V gene encodes CDR1 DFQATT and CDR2 SNEGSKA (reference sequence). Trimming at V came to 3 bases and at J to 3 bases, leaving 7 bases not matched to a gene. The CDR3 runs to 16 residues. The CDR3 is CSARPPTGDGANVLTF. The CDR3 region has the DNA TGCAGTGCTAGGCCTCCGACAGGGGATGGGGCCAACGTCCTGACTTTC.

This clonotype showed up just a few times. The chain links TRBV11-2 to TRBJ1-4; D possibly corresponds to TRBD1 (5 bases). CDR1 SGHAT and CDR2 FQNNGV come from the germline V gene. V was shortened by 5 bases and J by 6 bases, with 16 bases between the two germline ends. This CDR3 spans 15 amino acids. The CDR3 DNA reads TGTGCCAGCAGCCAAAACACGGGGACTCATGAAAAACTGTTTTTT. Translating it yields CASSQNTGTHEKLFF.

This clonotype appeared many times. The chain links TRBV3-1 to TRBJ2-1; 7 bases fit TRBD1. Germline values: CDR1 LGHDT, CDR2 YNNKEL (reference sequence). The CDR3 has 15 residues. The junction had 1 base not matched to a gene; V was cut back by 0 bases and J by 2 bases. CDR3 protein: CASSQDTGAYNEQFF. In DNA form, the CDR3 reads TGTGCCAGCAGCCAAGATACAGGGGCCTACAATGAGCAGTTCTTC.

Comment on this clonotype: One end of the junction is discordant with germline, which a read error may explain. J is TRBJ1-4 and V is TRBV18; 7 bases are a match to TRBD1. This CDR3 region has 14 residues. CDR1 is KGHSH and CDR2 is LQKENI in the germline V gene. For the CDR3, the DNA is TGTGCCGGCTCATCGACAGGGCTTAATGAAAACCTGTTTTTT. Translating it yields CAGSSTGLNENLFF.

By share, this clonotype ranks as medium-sized. V and J are TRBV6-2 or TRBV6-3 and TRBJ2-3; 10 bases agree with TRBD2. The germline gives CDR1 MNHEY, CDR2 SVGEGT. CDR3 size: 14 residues. Trimming took 6 bases from V and 13 from J; bases not matched to a gene: 13. CDR3 sequence (DNA): TGTGCCAGCAGGCCCCTAGCGGGAGTATCGCGGGAGTATTTT. Protein: CASRPLAGVSREYF.

This clonotype was picked up many times. The chain recombines TRBV7-2 with TRBJ1-1, with D uncertain. The CDR3 is 13 amino acids. Per germline, CDR1 SGHTA and CDR2 FQGNSA. The V gene lost 2 bases and the J gene lost 1 base, with 5 bases spanning the gap. In DNA, the CDR3 is TGTGCCAGCAGCTTACAAGAGAACACTGAAGCTTTCTTT. Protein product: CASSLQENTEAFF.

Regarding this clonotype: One junction end disagrees with the germline gene, perhaps due to a read error. The chain is built from TRBV11-2 and TRBJ2-3; perhaps TRBD1 as D (5 bases). Germline loops: CDR1 SGHAT, CDR2 FQNNGV. This CDR3 is 13 amino acids long. The CDR3 loop reads CACRVRVLDMQYF. The CDR3, as DNA: TGTGCCTGCAGGGTCAGGGTTCTGGATATGCAGTATTTT.

Concerning this clonotype itself: Being one base from a much bigger clone, this may be a read error. The V and J genes are TRBV6-1 and TRBJ1-2, with 7 nucleotides matching TRBD1. The CDR3 is 13 residues long. CDR1 and CDR2 (germline): MNHNS, SASEGT. As DNA, the CDR3 is TGTGCCGGCAGGGAACAGGGGAACTATGGCTACACCTTC. Its protein is CAGREQGNYGYTF.